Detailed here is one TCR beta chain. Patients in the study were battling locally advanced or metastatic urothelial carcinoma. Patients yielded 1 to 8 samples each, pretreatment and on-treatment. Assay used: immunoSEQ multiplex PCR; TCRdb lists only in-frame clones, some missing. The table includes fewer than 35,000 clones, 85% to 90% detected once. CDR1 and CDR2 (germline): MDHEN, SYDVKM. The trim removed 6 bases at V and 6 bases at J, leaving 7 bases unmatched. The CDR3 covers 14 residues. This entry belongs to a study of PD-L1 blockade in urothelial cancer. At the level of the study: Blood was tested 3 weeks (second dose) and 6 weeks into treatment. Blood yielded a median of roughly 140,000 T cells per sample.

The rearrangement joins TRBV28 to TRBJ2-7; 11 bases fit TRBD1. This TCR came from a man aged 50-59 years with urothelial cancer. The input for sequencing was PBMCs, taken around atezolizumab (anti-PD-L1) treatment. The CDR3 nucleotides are TGTGCCAGCAGAAGGACAGGGGGCGGAACCGAGCAGTACTTC. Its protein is CASRRTGGGTEQYF.